Listed below are T cell receptor beta chains from one sample, sequenced in a study of blood T cells in healthy people across ages. TCRdb used MiXCR to reprocess the 5' RACE reads, holding one entry per CDR3 protein. The top ten clones hold 13% of a sample with 700,000 to 850,000 distinct CDR3 sequences, around 36% of them seen once. Sequencing input: blood. These receptors all come from a man aged 18 to 35 in good health. CDR3s include the opening cysteine and the closing phenylalanine or tryptophan. Fields, in order: V gene, clone size, J gene, D gene, CDR3 protein, CDR3 DNA. A D gene is named only where the DNA matches it firmly. Not every row has a clone size; where given, it reads once, few, many or a size class.

v_call: TRBV7-2
clone_size: few
j_call: TRBJ2-1
d_call: .
cdr3_aa: CASRSAGLHNEQFF
cdr3_nt: TGTGCCAGCAGGTCGGCGGGACTCCACAATGAGCAGTTCTTC

v_call: TRBV7-2
clone_size: many
j_call: TRBJ2-3
d_call: TRBD2
cdr3_aa: CASSAGLAGSDTQYF
cdr3_nt: TGTGCCAGCAGCGCGGGACTAGCGGGGTCAGATACGCAGTATTTT

v_call: TRBV19
clone_size: .
j_call: TRBJ1-2
d_call: .
cdr3_aa: CASKKPGVGGYTF
cdr3_nt: TGTGCCAGTAAGAAGCCAGGGGTTGGAGGCTACACCTTC

v_call: TRBV6-5
clone_size: once
j_call: TRBJ1-3
d_call: .
cdr3_aa: CASSFGGQTGNTIYF
cdr3_nt: TGTGCCAGCAGTTTCGGCGGACAAACCGGAAACACCATATATTTT

v_call: TRBV10-3
clone_size: .
j_call: TRBJ1-5
d_call: .
cdr3_aa: CAITHDLNQPQHF
cdr3_nt: TGTGCCATCACCCACGATCTAAATCAGCCCCAGCATTTT

v_call: TRBV7-3
clone_size: .
j_call: TRBJ1-6
d_call: .
cdr3_aa: CASSQNPRRGGYNSPLHF
cdr3_nt: TGTGCCAGCAGCCAGAATCCTCGGCGGGGTGGATATAATTCACCCCTCCACTTT

v_call: TRBV7-6
clone_size: few
j_call: TRBJ2-1
d_call: TRBD1
cdr3_aa: CASSLADRGRNEQFF
cdr3_nt: TGTGCCAGCAGCTTAGCGGACAGGGGCCGCAATGAGCAGTTCTTC

v_call: TRBV12-3/TRBV12-4
clone_size: .
j_call: TRBJ2-7
d_call: TRBD1
cdr3_aa: CASSTDRAGEQYF
cdr3_nt: TGTGCCAGCAGTACCGACAGGGCCGGCGAGCAGTACTTC

v_call: TRBV7-9
clone_size: .
j_call: TRBJ1-2
d_call: .
cdr3_aa: CASSWRDPGVDGYTF
cdr3_nt: TGTGCCAGCAGCTGGAGGGACCCTGGAGTCGACGGCTACACCTTC

v_call: TRBV29-1
clone_size: many
j_call: TRBJ2-5
d_call: .
cdr3_aa: CSVGEETQYF
cdr3_nt: TGCAGCGTCGGGGAAGAGACCCAGTACTTC

v_call: TRBV6-1
clone_size: few
j_call: TRBJ2-5
d_call: .
cdr3_aa: CASSEDAEETQYF
cdr3_nt: TGTGCCAGCAGTGAGGACGCGGAAGAGACCCAGTACTTC

v_call: TRBV4-1
clone_size: .
j_call: TRBJ1-5
d_call: TRBD1
cdr3_aa: CASSQVRGDEGNQPQHF
cdr3_nt: TGCGCCAGCAGCCAGGTCAGGGGGGACGAGGGCAATCAGCCCCAGCATTTT

v_call: TRBV20-1
clone_size: .
j_call: TRBJ1-4
d_call: .
cdr3_aa: CSARDPGGAEKLFF
cdr3_nt: TGCAGTGCTAGAGATCCCGGGGGCGCGGAAAAACTGTTTTTT

v_call: TRBV5-1
clone_size: .
j_call: TRBJ1-1
d_call: .
cdr3_aa: CVSSLVTPGGSEAFF
cdr3_nt: TGCGTCAGCAGCTTGGTGACCCCAGGAGGGTCTGAAGCTTTCTTT

v_call: TRBV12-3/TRBV12-4
clone_size: few
j_call: TRBJ1-1
d_call: TRBD1
cdr3_aa: CASSVGTGDTEAFF
cdr3_nt: TGTGCCAGCAGTGTTGGGACAGGGGATACTGAAGCTTTCTTT

v_call: TRBV5-1
clone_size: .
j_call: TRBJ2-7
d_call: TRBD1
cdr3_aa: CASSSSVQGVLSYEQYF
cdr3_nt: TGCGCCAGCAGCTCAAGTGTACAGGGGGTCCTCTCCTACGAGCAGTACTTC

v_call: TRBV29-1
clone_size: .
j_call: TRBJ2-7
d_call: TRBD2
cdr3_aa: CSVVSPPGLAVTYEQYF
cdr3_nt: TGCAGCGTTGTGAGCCCACCGGGACTAGCGGTAACCTACGAGCAGTACTTC

v_call: TRBV6-2/TRBV6-3
clone_size: many
j_call: TRBJ2-7
d_call: .
cdr3_aa: CASSGGPRSREQYF
cdr3_nt: TGTGCCAGCAGTGGCGGACCGCGGTCCCGCGAGCAGTACTTC

v_call: TRBV7-2
clone_size: .
j_call: TRBJ2-7
d_call: TRBD1
cdr3_aa: CASNSPDRSLYEQYF
cdr3_nt: TGTGCCAGCAACTCTCCGGACAGGAGTCTCTACGAGCAGTACTTC

v_call: TRBV6-6
clone_size: few
j_call: TRBJ1-2
d_call: .
cdr3_aa: CASSYLTTGNYGYTF
cdr3_nt: TGTGCCAGCAGTTACCTAACGACAGGCAACTATGGCTACACCTTC

v_call: TRBV20-1
clone_size: .
j_call: TRBJ2-3
d_call: .
cdr3_aa: CSAPRQTTDTQYF
cdr3_nt: TGCAGTGCGCCGAGACAGACCACAGATACGCAGTATTTT

v_call: TRBV3-1
clone_size: .
j_call: TRBJ2-4
d_call: .
cdr3_aa: CASSLGTYAKNIQYF
cdr3_nt: TGTGCCAGCAGCCTCGGGACATACGCCAAAAACATTCAGTACTTC

v_call: TRBV20-1
clone_size: once
j_call: TRBJ1-3
d_call: .
cdr3_aa: CSARVAGASSGNTIYF
cdr3_nt: TGCAGTGCTAGAGTCGCAGGGGCGAGCTCTGGAAACACCATATATTTT

v_call: TRBV27
clone_size: .
j_call: TRBJ2-7
d_call: .
cdr3_aa: CASSLSEGTDPYEQYF
cdr3_nt: TGTGCCAGCAGTTTATCGGAGGGGACCGACCCCTACGAGCAGTACTTC

v_call: TRBV28
clone_size: once
j_call: TRBJ1-4
d_call: .
cdr3_aa: CASSASRVWEKLFF
cdr3_nt: TGTGCCAGCAGTGCCTCAAGGGTTTGGGAAAAACTGTTTTTT

v_call: TRBV2
clone_size: few
j_call: TRBJ1-2
d_call: TRBD1
cdr3_aa: CASSEVGDSRYSYGYTF
cdr3_nt: TGTGCCAGCAGTGAAGTAGGGGACAGTCGGTACTCCTATGGCTACACCTTC

v_call: TRBV11-2
clone_size: .
j_call: TRBJ2-1
d_call: .
cdr3_aa: CASSRLGHAIVFF
cdr3_nt: TGTGCCAGCAGCCGCCTAGGACACGCTATCGTGTTCTTC

v_call: TRBV10-3
clone_size: many
j_call: TRBJ2-5
d_call: .
cdr3_aa: CAISAQGTQETQYF
cdr3_nt: TGTGCCATCAGCGCTCAGGGGACGCAAGAGACCCAGTACTTC

v_call: TRBV7-2
clone_size: few
j_call: TRBJ1-5
d_call: .
cdr3_aa: CASSPQTGSDQPQHF
cdr3_nt: TGTGCCAGCAGCCCACAAACAGGGTCGGATCAGCCCCAGCATTTT

v_call: TRBV7-9
clone_size: medium-sized
j_call: TRBJ1-6
d_call: TRBD1
cdr3_aa: CASSYHEKQGVGSPLHF
cdr3_nt: TGTGCCAGCAGCTACCACGAAAAACAGGGGGTTGGTTCACCCCTCCACTTT

v_call: TRBV10-3
clone_size: .
j_call: TRBJ2-1
d_call: TRBD2
cdr3_aa: CAISDPGTSGGAGYEQFF
cdr3_nt: TGTGCCATCAGTGACCCCGGGACTAGCGGGGGGGCCGGCTATGAGCAGTTCTTC

v_call: TRBV19
clone_size: .
j_call: TRBJ1-5
d_call: .
cdr3_aa: CASSLQGSSIQPQHF
cdr3_nt: TGTGCCAGTAGTTTACAGGGCTCCAGCATTCAGCCCCAGCATTTT

v_call: TRBV9
clone_size: many
j_call: TRBJ1-2
d_call: TRBD1
cdr3_aa: CASRDRVDGYTF
cdr3_nt: TGTGCCAGCAGAGACAGGGTAGATGGCTACACCTTC

v_call: TRBV4-1
clone_size: .
j_call: TRBJ2-2
d_call: TRBD1
cdr3_aa: CASSLRDRPSGELFF
cdr3_nt: TGCGCCAGCAGCCTTCGGGACAGGCCATCCGGGGAGCTGTTTTTT

v_call: TRBV7-3
clone_size: many
j_call: TRBJ2-5
d_call: .
cdr3_aa: CASSLTIEETQYF
cdr3_nt: TGTGCCAGCAGTCTGACCATAGAAGAGACCCAGTACTTC

v_call: TRBV20-1
clone_size: few
j_call: TRBJ1-2
d_call: .
cdr3_aa: CSASPDRNYGYTF
cdr3_nt: TGCAGTGCTAGTCCGGACAGAAACTATGGCTACACCTTC

v_call: TRBV7-3
clone_size: .
j_call: TRBJ2-1
d_call: TRBD2
cdr3_aa: CASSLPRDGLARVPYNEQFF
cdr3_nt: TGTGCCAGCAGCTTACCCCGCGACGGACTAGCGAGGGTCCCCTACAATGAGCAGTTCTTC

v_call: TRBV4-3
clone_size: many
j_call: TRBJ2-1
d_call: TRBD2
cdr3_aa: CASSQETSSGGYNEQFF
cdr3_nt: TGCGCCAGCAGCCAAGAAACTTCCAGCGGGGGCTACAATGAGCAGTTCTTC

v_call: TRBV5-5
clone_size: .
j_call: TRBJ1-2
d_call: .
cdr3_aa: CASRMMFSAGYGYTF
cdr3_nt: TGTGCCAGCAGGATGATGTTTAGCGCCGGGTATGGCTACACCTTC

v_call: TRBV7-7
clone_size: .
j_call: TRBJ2-3
d_call: .
cdr3_aa: CASSVTHTDTQYF
cdr3_nt: TGTGCTAGCAGCGTAACCCACACAGATACGCAGTATTTT

v_call: TRBV28
clone_size: .
j_call: TRBJ1-2
d_call: .
cdr3_aa: CASSFRDRANYGHTF
cdr3_nt: TGTGCCAGCAGTTTCCGGGACCGAGCTAACTATGGCCACACCTTC

v_call: TRBV7-8
clone_size: few
j_call: TRBJ2-1
d_call: .
cdr3_aa: CASSPTRGDSSYNEQFF
cdr3_nt: TGTGCCAGCAGCCCAACCAGGGGCGATAGCTCCTACAATGAGCAGTTCTTC